The clone carrying this T cell receptor (beta chain) was counted ten times or more. Its antigen is not identified. TCRdb redid the calling of the reads with MiXCR, one entry per CDR3 protein. This sample carries over 450,000 distinct CDR3 sequences, roughly 12% of them seen once, and the ten largest clones take roughly 10%. This CDR3 region has 17 residues. Germline CDR1 reads KGHDR; CDR2 reads SFDVKD. The ends lost 3 bases at V and 10 bases at J; junction bases unmatched: 9. The data were obtained in a study of T cell repertoires in cytomegalovirus infection. For the study at large: Matching HLA type and CMV infection were both indicated by public TCR beta signatures. Regarding the study as a whole: Within the response measured ex vivo, HLA-C-restricted CMV-specific TCR beta clonotypes were dominant.

The receptor was isolated from a human donor in good health (CMV status not recorded). Some clones in this sample may be carry-over from other donors' samples. V is TRBV24-1 and J is TRBJ2-1, with TRBD2 matching 15 bases. The sample taken for sequencing was PBMCs. The CDR3: CATSDGLAGGRVKEQFF. CDR3 nucleotide sequence: TGTGCCACCAGTGATGGACTAGCGGGGGGGCGGGTTAAGGAGCAGTTCTTC.